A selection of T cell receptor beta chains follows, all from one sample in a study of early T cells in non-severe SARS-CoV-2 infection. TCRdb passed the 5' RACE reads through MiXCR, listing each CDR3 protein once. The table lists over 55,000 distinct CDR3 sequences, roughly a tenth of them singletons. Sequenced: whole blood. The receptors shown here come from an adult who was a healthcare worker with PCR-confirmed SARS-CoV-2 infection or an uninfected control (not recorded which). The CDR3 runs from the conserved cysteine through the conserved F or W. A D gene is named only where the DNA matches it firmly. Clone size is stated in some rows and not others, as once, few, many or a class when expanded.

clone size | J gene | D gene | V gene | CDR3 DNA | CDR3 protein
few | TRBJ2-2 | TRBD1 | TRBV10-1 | TGCGCCAGCAGTGGGACAGACAGGGCCCGAGGGACCGGGGAGCTGTTTTTT | CASSGTDRARGTGELFF
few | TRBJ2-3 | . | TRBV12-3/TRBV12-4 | TGTGCCAGCAGTTTTAGAACAGCGAGCACAGATACGCAGTATTTT | CASSFRTASTDTQYF
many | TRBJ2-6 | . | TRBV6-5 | TGTGCCAGCAGGTTAATGGGTAATCTAGTACCGTCTGGGGCCAACGTCCTGACTTTC | CASRLMGNLVPSGANVLTF
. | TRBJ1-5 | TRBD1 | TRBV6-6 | TGTGCCAGCAGTGGACAGGGAGCCGGCAATCAGCCCCAGCATTTT | CASSGQGAGNQPQHF
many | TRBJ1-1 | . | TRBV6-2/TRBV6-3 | TGTGCCAGCAGGAACCCAGGGGCAAACACTGAAGCTTTCTTT | CASRNPGANTEAFF
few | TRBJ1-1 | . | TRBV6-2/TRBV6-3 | TGTGCCAGCAGTTACCGGGTGGTCTTT | CASSYRVVF
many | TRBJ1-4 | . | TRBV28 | TGTGCCAGCAGTTGGATCTGGGGGGAGGAAAAACTGTTTTTT | CASSWIWGEEKLFF
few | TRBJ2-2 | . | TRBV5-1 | TGCGCCAGCAGCTCCCCGGCCGGGGAGCTGTTTTTT | CASSSPAGELFF
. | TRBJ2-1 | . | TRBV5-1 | TGCGCCAGCAGCTTCTCCAGAGACAATGAGCAGTTCTTC | CASSFSRDNEQFF
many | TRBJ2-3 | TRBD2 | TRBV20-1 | TGCAGTGCCCAGGACGCTAGCGGGTCTGATACGCAGTATTTT | CSAQDASGSDTQYF
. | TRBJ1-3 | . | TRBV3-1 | TGTGCCAGCAGCCAAGATCTGGCAGGGCCGGGAAACACCATATATTTT | CASSQDLAGPGNTIYF
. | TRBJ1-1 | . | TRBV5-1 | TGCGCCAGCAGCATCCTATCGGACATGAACACTGAAGCTTTCTTT | CASSILSDMNTEAFF
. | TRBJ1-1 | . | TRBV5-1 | TGCGCCAGCAGGGTTGAGGCGGGGTACACTGAAGCTTTCTTT | CASRVEAGYTEAFF
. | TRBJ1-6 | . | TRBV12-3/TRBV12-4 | TGTGCCAGCCGTGTCTTTGGGGATTCACCCCTCCACTTT | CASRVFGDSPLHF
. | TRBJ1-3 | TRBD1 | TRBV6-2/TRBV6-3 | TGTGCCAGCAAACCGACAGGGTCAGGGCCCGCCACGTGGAACACCATATATTTT | CASKPTGSGPATWNTIYF
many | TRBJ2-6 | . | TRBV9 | TGTGCCAGCAGCGCGTTCTCCTCTGGGGCCAACGTCCTGACTTTC | CASSAFSSGANVLTF
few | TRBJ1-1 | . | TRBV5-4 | TGTGCCAGCAGCTTCCAGGCGAACACTGAAGCTTTCTTT | CASSFQANTEAFF
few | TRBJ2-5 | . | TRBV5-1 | TGCGCCAGCAGCTTGGCCGGGATGACCCAGTACTTC | CASSLAGMTQYF
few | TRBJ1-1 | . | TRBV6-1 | TGTGCCAGCAGTGCGAAGGGCGGGGGGAACACTGAAGCTTTCTTT | CASSAKGGGNTEAFF
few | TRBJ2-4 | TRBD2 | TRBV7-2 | TGTGCCAGCAGCCCCCCGGGGGGGCGGGCCAAAAACATTCAGTACTTC | CASSPPGGRAKNIQYF
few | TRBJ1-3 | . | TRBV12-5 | TGTGCTAGTGGTCCGGGACGTCTGAGAAACACCATATATTTT | CASGPGRLRNTIYF
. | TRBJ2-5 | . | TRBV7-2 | TGTGCCAGCAGCTTAGGAGCCCGCCCAGAGACCCAGTACTTC | CASSLGARPETQYF
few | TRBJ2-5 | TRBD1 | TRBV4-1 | TGCGCCAGCAGCCCCCCCATAAAGGACAGGGTAAGAGGACGAGAGACCCAGTACTTC | CASSPPIKDRVRGRETQYF
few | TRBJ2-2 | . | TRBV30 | TGTGCCTGGAGTCCACCCGGGGAGCTGTTTTTT | CAWSPPGELFF
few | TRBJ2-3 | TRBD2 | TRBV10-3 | TGTGCCATCAGCCGACCGCCTGGACTAGCGGGGGGCCCAGATACGCAGTATTTT | CAISRPPGLAGGPDTQYF
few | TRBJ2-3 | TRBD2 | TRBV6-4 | TGTGCCAGCAGTGATAGCGGGGTCCCAGATACGCAGTATTTT | CASSDSGVPDTQYF
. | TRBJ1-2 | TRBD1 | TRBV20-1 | TGCAGTGCCGAAAACAGGGGAATTCTGGGCTACACCTTC | CSAENRGILGYTF
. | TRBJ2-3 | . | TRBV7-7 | TGTGCCAGCAGCTTGTCGGGCACAGATACGCAGTATTTT | CASSLSGTDTQYF
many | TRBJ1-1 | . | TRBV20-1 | TGCAGTGCTAGAGATCCGATACGGGAGCATCTAGCTTTCTTT | CSARDPIREHLAFF
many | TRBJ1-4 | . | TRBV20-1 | TGCAGTGCTAGTGGGATGTCAGAACTCTTTGAAAAACTGTTTTTT | CSASGMSELFEKLFF
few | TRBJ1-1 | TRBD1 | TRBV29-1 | TGCAGCGTAAGTAAAAACAGGGGAGAAGTGATCCCGGACACTGAAGCTTTCTTT | CSVSKNRGEVIPDTEAFF
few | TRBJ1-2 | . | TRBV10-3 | TGTGCCATCAGTGTTAACAGGGACTATGGCTACACCTTC | CAISVNRDYGYTF
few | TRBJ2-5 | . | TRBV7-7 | TGTGCCAGCAGCCCAATAAGAGAGACCCAGTACTTC | CASSPIRETQYF
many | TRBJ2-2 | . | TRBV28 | TGTGCCAGCAGTTTTTCAGGGGGGACCGGGGAGCTGTTTTTT | CASSFSGGTGELFF
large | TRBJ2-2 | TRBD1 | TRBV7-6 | TGTGCCAGCAGCTTAAGGGACAGGGGTCTCGAGGCCGGGGAGCTGTTTTTT | CASSLRDRGLEAGELFF
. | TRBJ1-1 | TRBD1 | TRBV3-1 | TGTGCCAGCAGCCTCCTCCACCGGGACAGGGGAGCTTTCTTT | CASSLLHRDRGAFF
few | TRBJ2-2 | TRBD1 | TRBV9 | TGTGCCAGCAGCCCCACAGGGGACACCGGGGAGCTGTTTTTT | CASSPTGDTGELFF
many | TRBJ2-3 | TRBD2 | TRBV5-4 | TGTGCCAGCAGCCTTGGGAGCGGGGGGAAGGCAGATACGCAGTATTTT | CASSLGSGGKADTQYF
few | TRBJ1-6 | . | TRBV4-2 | TGTGCCAGCAGCCAGCTGTACGGCAGCATGCCCCTCCACTTT | CASSQLYGSMPLHF
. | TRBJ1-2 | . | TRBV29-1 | TGCAGCGTCGATGGGGCAGGGGACAACTATGGCTACACCTTC | CSVDGAGDNYGYTF
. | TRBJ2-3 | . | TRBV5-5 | TGTGCCAGCAGCTTGTTCGTGCAGTCTAGCACAGATACGCAGTATTTT | CASSLFVQSSTDTQYF
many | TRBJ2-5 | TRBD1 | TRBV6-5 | TGTGCCAGCAGTACCCGACAGGGAACGACCCAGTACTTC | CASSTRQGTTQYF
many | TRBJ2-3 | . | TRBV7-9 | TGTGCCAGCAGCTTAGTTGATACGCAGTATTTT | CASSLVDTQYF
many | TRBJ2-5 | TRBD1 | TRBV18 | TGTGCCAGCTCACCCGGACAGGGAGAGACCCAGTACTTC | CASSPGQGETQYF
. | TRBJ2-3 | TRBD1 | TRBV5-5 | TGTGCCAGCAGCTCCGCGGACAGGAGACCCACAGATACGCAGTATTTT | CASSSADRRPTDTQYF
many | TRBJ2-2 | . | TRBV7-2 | TGTGCCAGCAGCTCACCGTTAGCCGGGGAGCTGTTTTTT | CASSSPLAGELFF
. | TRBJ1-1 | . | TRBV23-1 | TGCGCCAGCAATCACAGGGAGGGTCGGAACACTGAAGCTTTCTTT | CASNHREGRNTEAFF
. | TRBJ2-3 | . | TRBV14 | TGTGCCAGCAGCGCCGGACTGGTAGATACGCAGTATTTT | CASSAGLVDTQYF
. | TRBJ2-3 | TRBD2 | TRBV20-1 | TGCAGTGCTAGAGAGACTAGCGGGCCAGATACGCAGTATTTT | CSARETSGPDTQYF
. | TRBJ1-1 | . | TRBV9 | TGTGCCAGCAGCGACGATGAGTACACTGAAGCTTTCTTT | CASSDDEYTEAFF
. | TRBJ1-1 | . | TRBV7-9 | TGTGCCAGCAGCCAAGGTCCAGAGAACACTGAAGCTTTCTTT | CASSQGPENTEAFF
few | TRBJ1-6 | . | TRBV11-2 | TGTGCCAGCAGCTTAGAGGGGTATAATTCACCCCTCCACTTT | CASSLEGYNSPLHF
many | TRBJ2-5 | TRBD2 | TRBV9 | TGTGCCAGCAGCGTAGTGGGGGGGGAGACCCAGTACTTC | CASSVVGGETQYF
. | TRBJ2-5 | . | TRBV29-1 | TGCAGCGCTCAAACTACAGGGATTTCAGAGACCCAGTACTTC | CSAQTTGISETQYF
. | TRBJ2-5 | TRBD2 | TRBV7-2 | TGTGCCAGCAGCACTGCATCTACGACTAGCGGGGGTCGGGGCCAGTACTTC | CASSTASTTSGGRGQYF
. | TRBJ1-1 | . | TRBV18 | TGTGCCAGCTCACCCCCACTTACGAACACTGAAGCTTTCTTT | CASSPPLTNTEAFF
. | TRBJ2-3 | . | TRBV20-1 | TGCAGTGCAACGCGGGGGCGGCCAGCAGATACGCAGTATTTT | CSATRGRPADTQYF